This entry is about one TCR beta chain. What it binds is not known. These data belong to a study of OX40 agonist ivuxolimab in advanced cancers. Across the whole study: Each patient was given ivuxolimab into a vein every 2 weeks, at 0.01 to 10 mg/kg. Under the entry rules, prior anti-PD-1, anti-PD-L1 or anti-CTLA-4 therapy was allowed, and around 40% had some.

General study points: Clonal expansion by week 6 occurred in CD4+ and CD8+ blood T cells (at 0.1 to 3.0 mg/kg). Also present in some nonresponders was a low level of normalized T-cell clonal expansion.

Germline V gives CDR1 SGHDN, CDR2 FVKESK. Trimming stripped 3 bases from V and 3 bases from J, with 7 bases between. The CDR3 runs 13 residues. Only in-frame clones appear in the TCRdb table, and some are missing; sequencing was by immunoSEQ multiplex PCR. The profile shows about 77,000 clones, around 83% of them singletons. The chain employs TRBV14 and TRBJ2-3, with a possible D match to TRBD2 (6 bases). Material: CD4+ or CD8+ T cells sorted from blood, obtained in a trial of the OX40 agonist ivuxolimab. The sequence derives from an adult with an advanced solid tumor such as melanoma, head and neck, liver or kidney cancer. Here the CDR3 reads CASSHSGTDTQYF. CDR3 coding DNA: TGTGCCAGCAGCCACAGCGGGACAGATACGCAGTATTTT.